These 23 T cell receptor beta chains share one sample of origin, sequenced in a study of blood T cell repertoires in COVID-19. The table came from immunoSEQ multiplex PCR; TCRdb's copy has only in-frame clones and leaves some out. Altogether about 210,000 clones are present, roughly 80% being singletons, with the ten largest covering 10%. Material: peripheral blood. These TCRs come from a woman over 75 with COVID-19, enrolled during active disease.

The chain carries TRBV6-2 or TRBV6-3 and TRBJ2-1; 12 bases align to TRBD2. Unmatched junction bases numbered 4, after V lost 6 bases and J lost 7 bases. Germline CDR1 reads MNHEY; CDR2 reads SVGEGT. The CDR3 has 14 residues. Here the CDR3 DNA reads TGTGCCAGCAGCCCTAGCGGGGGGGGAAATGAGCAGTTCTTC. Protein sequence: CASSPSGGGNEQFF.

The V and J genes are TRBV6-2 or TRBV6-3 and TRBJ1-2; D may be TRBD1 (6 bases). The CDR3 is 16 amino acids. V was clipped by 2 bases and J by 4 bases, with 17 bases between them. Germline loops: CDR1 MNHEY, CDR2 SVGEGT. CDR3 sequence (DNA): TGTGCCAGCAGTTACACTGACAGGCCCTGGTTCTATGGCTACACCTTC. This encodes CASSYTDRPWFYGYTF.

The chain couples TRBV2 to TRBJ2-5, with a weak D call TRBD2 (5 bases). This CDR3 is built from 14 residues. CDR1 SNHLY and CDR2 FYNNEI come from the germline V gene. Trimming pared 2 bases from V and 0 bases from J, leaving 7 bases between. The CDR3 loop is CASSETGYQETQYF. The CDR3 coding sequence is TGTGCCAGCAGTGAAACGGGATACCAAGAGACCCAGTACTTC.

The J gene is TRBJ1-6, the V gene TRBV30; D might be TRBD1 (5 bases). Trimming took 2 bases from V and 0 from J, leaving 11 bases between them. Per the germline V gene, CDR1 is GTSNPN and CDR2 is SVGIG (reference sequence). This CDR3 is 16 amino acids long. The CDR3 here is CAWSLGASSYNSPLHF. The CDR3 DNA sequence: TGTGCCTGGAGTCTAGGGGCCAGCTCCTATAATTCACCCCTCCACTTT.

Notes on this clone: The junction departs from germline at one end; a sequencing error may be responsible. The chain uses TRBV5-1 and TRBJ1-2, with D possibly being TRBD1 (5 bases). The CDR3 is 17 amino acids. Germline CDR1 SGHRS, CDR2 YFSETQ. The CDR3 protein is CASSLATVGVPNYGHTF. For the CDR3, the DNA is TGCGCCAGCAGCTTGGCCACGGTAGGGGTCCCTAACTATGGCCACACCTTC.

V is TRBV2 and J is TRBJ1-2; tentatively, D is TRBD1 (5 bases). Trimming took off 2 bases at V and 5 bases at J, with 15 bases between the two ends. This CDR3 comprises 15 residues. The germline V gene encodes CDR1 SNHLY and CDR2 FYNNEI. CDR3 nucleotide sequence: TGTGCCAGCAGTGAAAGAATAGGGGCCGCTTATGGCTACACCTTC. It translates to CASSERIGAAYGYTF. The variable domain in full, completed from reference TRBV2 and TRBJ1-2, reads EPEVTQTPSHQVTQMGQEVILRCVPISNHLYFYWYRQILGQKVEFLVSFYNNEISEKSEIFDDQFSVERPDGSNFTLKIRSTKLEDSAMYFCASSERIGAAYGYTFGSGTRLTVV.

The genes are TRBV11-2 and TRBJ1-1, with D unclear. V lost 4 bases, J lost 1 base, and 13 bases lay in between. This CDR3 has 15 residues. From germline, CDR1 is SGHAT and CDR2 FQNNGV. CDR3 DNA: TGTGCCAGCAGCTCAGCCCTATCAGGGAACACTGAAGCTTTCTTT. Translation gives CASSSALSGNTEAFF. Based on the CDR3 plus reference TRBV11-2 and TRBJ1-1, the full variable domain is EAGVAQSPRYKIIEKRQSVAFWCNPISGHATLYWYQQILGQGPKLLIQFQNNGVVDDSQLPKDRFSAERLKGVDSTLKIQPAKLEDSAVYLCASSSALSGNTEAFFGQGTRLTVV.

This chain links TRBV18 with TRBJ2-1, with D possibly matching TRBD2 (6 bases). There are 15 residues in the CDR3. Trimming took 6 bases from V and 3 from J, leaving 15 bases between them. Per germline, CDR1 KGHSH and CDR2 LQKENI. CDR3 DNA sequence: TGTGCCAGCTCTCCCGGGGGTTCCCGCTACAATGAGCAGTTCTTC. This translates into CASSPGGSRYNEQFF. Filled out from reference TRBV18 and TRBJ2-1, the complete variable domain reads NAGVMQNPRHLVRRRGQEARLRCSPMKGHSHVYWYRQLPEEGLKFMVYLQKENIIDESGMPKERFSAEFPKEGPSILRIQQVVRGDSAAYFCASSPGGSRYNEQFFGPGTRLTVL.

The genes are TRBV7-6 and TRBJ2-1; 8 bases align to TRBD2. The CDR3 is 15 amino acids. CDR1 SGHVS and CDR2 FNYEAQ come from the germline V gene. V lost 2 bases, J lost 6 bases, and 6 bases stayed unmatched. The chain's CDR3 is CASSLLSGGGNEQFF. The CDR3 nucleotides read TGTGCCAGCAGCTTACTGAGCGGGGGAGGCAATGAGCAGTTCTTC.

This rearrangement joins TRBV6-1 to TRBJ1-4; the D gene is possibly TRBD1 (5 bases). Germline lookup yields CDR1 MNHNS and CDR2 SASEGT. This CDR3 is 15 amino acids long. V lost 0 bases, J lost 13 bases, and 18 bases lay in between. The CDR3 region is CASSEASYGGLRLFF. The CDR3 bases are TGTGCCAGCAGTGAAGCGAGTTACGGGGGTCTCAGACTGTTTTTT.

The J gene is TRBJ2-3, the V gene TRBV5-1; 10 bases align to TRBD1. The V and J ends lost 0 bases and 4 bases, in that order; junction bases with no gene match: 5. Germline loops: CDR1 SGHRS, CDR2 YFSETQ. The CDR3 covers 16 residues. CDR3 loop: CASSLDDRGRADTQYF. CDR3 nucleotides: TGCGCCAGCAGCTTGGACGACAGGGGGCGAGCAGATACGCAGTATTTT.

The chain recombines TRBV3-1 (or the pseudogene TRBV3-2) with TRBJ2-5; no definite D call. V shed 2 bases and J shed 1 base, with 8 bases lying between them. The length of the CDR3 is 14 residues. Germline values: CDR1 LGHDT, CDR2 YNNKEL (reference sequence). CDR3: CASSQRSAQETQYF. CDR3 bases: TGTGCCAGCAGCCAAAGGAGCGCCCAAGAGACCCAGTACTTC.

This clone showed up just once. This sequence joins TRBV6-4 and TRBJ2-1, with 9 bases matching TRBD2. CDR1 and CDR2 (germline): MRHNA, SNTAGT. V shed 5 bases, J shed 3 bases, and the junction held 5 bases outside the gene matches. The CDR3 totals 15 residues. DNA of the CDR3: TGTGCCAGCAGTTACGGACTAGCGAGCTACAATGAGCAGTTCTTC. This sequence encodes CASSYGLASYNEQFF.

This rearrangement joins TRBV5-6 to TRBJ1-5; D perhaps matches TRBD1 (5 bases). Deletions cut 0 bases from V and 2 bases from J, with 6 bases between. CDR3 length: 14 amino acids. CDR1 is SGHDT, CDR2 YYEEEE, per germline. The CDR3 nucleotides read TGTGCCAGCAGCTTGGGCAGGGGCAATCAGCCCCAGCATTTT. Translated, it gives CASSLGRGNQPQHF.

A single count supports this clone. The chain is built from TRBV2 and TRBJ1-1; the match to TRBD1 covers 7 bases. The CDR3 is made up of 13 amino acids. Germline V lookup: CDR1 SNHLY, CDR2 FYNNEI. The V gene end was trimmed by 6 bases and the J gene end by 4 bases; junction bases not matched to a gene: 5. CDR3 in amino acids: CASSGDRATEAFF. The CDR3 DNA follows: TGTGCCAGCAGCGGAGACAGGGCCACTGAAGCTTTCTTT.

This clone was counted only a few times. The rearrangement uses TRBV19 and TRBJ1-5, with 8 bases matching TRBD1. Germline loops: CDR1 LNHDA, CDR2 SQIVND (reference sequence). CDR3 size: 14 residues. With V trimmed by 5 bases and J by 4 bases, 4 bases remained unmatched. The CDR3 reads CASSVTGVNQPQHF. The DNA of the CDR3 is TGTGCCAGTAGTGTGACAGGGGTAAATCAGCCCCAGCATTTT. The full variable domain, in which reference TRBV19 and TRBJ1-5 provide the parts outside the CDR3, is DGGITQSPKYLFRKEGQNVTLSCEQNLNHDAMYWYRQDPGQGLRLIYYSQIVNDFQKGDIAEGYSVSREKKESFPLTVTSAQKNPTAFYLCASSVTGVNQPQHFGDGTRLSIL.

This clone was detected once. V and J are TRBV7-2 and TRBJ1-4, with D possibly matching TRBD1 (6 bases). Trimming shortened V by 3 bases and J by 0 bases, and 14 bases separated the two germline ends. The CDR3 contains 17 residues. Germline V gene data show CDR1 as SGHTA and CDR2 as FQGNSA. CDR3 region: CASSFDRTYATNEKLFF. The CDR3 coding sequence is TGTGCCAGCAGCTTCGACAGGACTTATGCAACTAATGAAAAACTGTTTTTT.

V is TRBV5-4 and J is TRBJ1-1; no definite D call. Trimming removed 10 bases from V and 7 bases from J, with 20 bases in between. The CDR3 has 13 amino acids. Germline loops: CDR1 SGHNT, CDR2 YYREEE (reference sequence). DNA for the CDR3: TGTGCCTACTCGCCGGGGATGTGGCGTGAAGCTTTCTTT. Translation gives CAYSPGMWREAFF.

The chain carries TRBV19 and TRBJ2-2, with 8 bases that match TRBD1. CDR1 is LNHDA and CDR2 is SQIVND in the germline V gene (reference sequence). The junction had 3 bases not matched to a gene; V was cut back by 7 bases and J by 5 bases. The CDR3 sequence is 13 residues long. The CDR3 is CASNRGNTGELFF. As DNA, the CDR3 is TGTGCCAGTAACAGGGGGAATACCGGGGAGCTGTTTTTT.

The J gene is TRBJ1-2, the V gene TRBV9; TRBD1 matches 8 bases. The junction had 11 bases not matched to a gene; V was cut back by 1 base and J by 6 bases. CDR1 is SGDLS, CDR2 YYNGEE, per germline. This CDR3 has 16 amino acids. As DNA, the CDR3 is TGTGCCAGCAGCGTAAACCCAGGGGGCATGGAAGATGGCTACACCTTC. This codes for CASSVNPGGMEDGYTF.

The rearrangement uses TRBV29-1 and TRBJ1-4, with D tentatively TRBD1 (5 bases). The germline V and J ends were trimmed by 5 bases and 7 bases, with 14 bases remaining between them. The CDR3 runs 13 residues. The germline gives CDR1 SQVTM, CDR2 ANQGSEA. The chain's CDR3 is CSVTSPQGEKLFF. The CDR3, as DNA: TGCAGCGTTACATCCCCGCAGGGTGAAAAACTGTTTTTT.

This chain uses TRBV4-1 with TRBJ2-3, with D possibly TRBD2 on 5 matching bases. The germline V and J ends were trimmed by 1 base and 4 bases, with 12 bases remaining between them. The CDR3 sequence is 15 residues long. In germline, CDR1 is MGHRA, CDR2 YSYEKL. CDR3 sequence reads: CASSQVGSAADTQYF. CDR3 in DNA: TGCGCCAGCAGCCAAGTGGGGAGTGCGGCAGATACGCAGTATTTT.

The rearrangement uses TRBV20-1 and TRBJ2-7; D gene unclear. CDR1 is DFQATT, CDR2 SNEGSKA, per germline (reference sequence). V gave up 4 bases and J gave up 5 bases, with 9 bases separating them. This CDR3 region has 11 residues. The CDR3 spells CSAKGSDEQYV. CDR3 sequence (DNA): TGCAGTGCTAAAGGCAGCGACGAGCAGTACGTC.